Following are 28 T cell receptor beta chains from one sample sequenced in a study of Graves' ophthalmopathy and Graves' hyperthyroidism. RNA transcripts yielded amplified TCR beta CDR3 regions. The library came from an HTBI-primed first-round RT-PCR and a second-round multiplex PCR. TCRdb processed the multiplex PCR reads anew with MiXCR; each CDR3 protein has one entry. The sample has some 370,000 distinct CDR3 sequences, about 18% seen once; the top ten hold 2.4%. The source material was peripheral blood. These receptors originate from an adult woman with stable Graves' hyperthyroidism.

This clonotype was seen at least ten times. The chain recombines TRBV3-1 with TRBJ2-2, with D uncertain. Germline CDR1 is LGHDT and CDR2 is YNNKEL (reference sequence). The V end lost 3 bases, the J end lost 4 bases, and 12 bases lay between the germline ends. This CDR3 spans 15 amino acids. For the CDR3, the DNA is TGTGCCAGCAGCCACGGCGTTCGGTCCACCGGGGAGCTGTTTTTT. This encodes CASSHGVRSTGELFF.

This clonotype showed up just a few times. V and J are TRBV11-3 and TRBJ2-2; TRBD1 matches at 7 bases. J gave up 1 base and V 6 bases, and 2 bases lay outside the gene matches. Germline loops: CDR1 SGHNT, CDR2 YENEEA. The CDR3 sequence is 14 residues long. The CDR3 bases are TGTGCCAGCAGGGACAGGCTGAACACCGGGGAGCTGTTTTTT. Protein: CASRDRLNTGELFF.

This clonotype was detected many times. The gene calls are TRBV6-2 or TRBV6-3 and TRBJ2-6; 10 bases agree with TRBD1. Germline-derived CDR1 and CDR2 are MNHEY and SVGEGT. V was clipped by 5 bases and J by 0 bases; unmatched bases: 7. The CDR3 has 18 residues. CDR3 DNA: TGTGCCAGCAGTCTCCGACAGGGGGCCTACTCTGGGGCCAACGTCCTGACTTTC. Translated: CASSLRQGAYSGANVLTF.

The V call is TRBV9, the J call TRBJ2-2, with 7 bases lining up with TRBD2. This CDR3 is 13 amino acids long. From germline, CDR1 is SGDLS and CDR2 YYNGEE. V shed 5 bases and J 5 bases; nucleotides not matched to a gene: 3. The DNA of the CDR3 is TGTGCCAGCAGTGCAGCGGGAACCGGGGAGCTGTTTTTT. It yields the protein CASSAAGTGELFF.

The sample holds many counts of this clonotype. The genes are TRBV15 and TRBJ2-7; D is unresolved. The CDR3 sequence is 12 residues long. Germline CDR1 and CDR2: LNHNV and YYDKDF (reference sequence). V lost 3 bases, J lost 6 bases, and 9 bases lay in between. CDR3 nucleotide sequence: TGTGCCACCAGCAGGGAACTGTCCGAGCAGTACTTC. Protein sequence: CATSRELSEQYF.

This clonotype was counted many times. The genes are TRBV12-3 or TRBV12-4 and TRBJ1-2; D gene uncertain. The CDR3 extends over 15 amino acids. V dropped 0 bases and J dropped 6 bases, with 14 bases sitting between them. The CDR3 region has the DNA TGTGCCAGCAGTTTAGCGGGCGGACTAGTCCATGGCTACACCTTC. Translating it yields CASSLAGGLVHGYTF.

This clonotype was observed many times. The J gene is TRBJ2-7, the V gene TRBV19; 9 positions match TRBD1. The CDR3 runs to 16 residues. V shed 6 bases, J shed 1 base, and the junction held 10 bases outside the gene matches. CDR1 and CDR2 from the germline V gene are LNHDA and SQIVND (reference sequence). CDR3 bases: TGTGCCAGTAGAAACCGAGGGACAGGGTTGTCCTACGAGCAGTACTTC. It is translated as CASRNRGTGLSYEQYF.

This clonotype showed up many times. An end of the junction does not agree with germline; a read error may underlie this. The chain joins TRBV7-3 to TRBJ2-2, with D possibly being TRBD2 (5 bases). This CDR3 is built from 14 residues. CDR1 is SGHTA, CDR2 FQGTGA, per germline. CDR3 in DNA: TGTGCCAGCAGCTTAGAGGTGAACACCGGGGAGCTGCTTTTT. This translates into CASSLEVNTGELLF. The variable domain in full, completed from reference TRBV7-3 and TRBJ2-2, reads GAGVSQTPSNKVTEKGKYVELRCDPISGHTALYWYRQSLGQGPEFLIYFQGTGAADDSGLPNDRFFAVRPEGSVSTLKIQRTERGDSAVYLCASSLEVNTGELLFGEGSRLTVL.

For this clonotype: The junction does not match germline at one end; this may be a read error. As DNA, the CDR3 is TGTGCCAGCAGAGTACAGGGGGCGGGCTCCGGGGATCTGTTTTTT. Its protein is CASRVQGAGSGDLFF. The chain is built from TRBV6-1 and TRBJ2-2; TRBD1 agrees at 9 bases. Germline CDR1 reads MNHNS; CDR2 reads SASEGT. This CDR3 has 15 amino acids.

As for this clonotype: One base away lies a much larger clone, so this may be a sequencing read error. CDR3 sequence (DNA): TGCGCCAGCCGCGCCGGGATAGGATCCTACGAGCAGTACTTC. Protein sequence: CASRAGIGSYEQYF. The chain employs TRBV5-1 and TRBJ2-7; weak D call: TRBD2 (5 bases). CDR1 and CDR2 (germline): SGHRS, YFSETQ. The ends were cut back, 7 bases at V and 1 base at J, with 15 bases in the middle. This CDR3 contains 14 residues.

This clonotype turned up a few times. CDR3 protein: CAISSRGDSNQPQHF. As DNA, the CDR3 is TGTGCCATCAGCTCTAGGGGGGACAGCAATCAGCCCCAGCATTTT. The rearrangement joins TRBV10-3 to TRBJ1-5; possible D gene TRBD1, 6 bases. Trimming cost V 6 bases and J 1 base, with 13 bases left between them. The CDR3 covers 15 residues. The germline V gene encodes CDR1 ENHRY and CDR2 SYGVKD.

There are many counts of this clonotype. The chain is built from TRBV6-5 and TRBJ2-7; unclear D gene. Germline CDR1 reads MNHEY; CDR2 reads SVGAGI. Trimming took 0 bases from V and 2 from J, leaving 11 bases between them. The CDR3 covers 15 residues. This CDR3 is CASSYSVSSTYEQYF. CDR3 nucleotides: TGTGCCAGCAGTTACTCGGTATCATCAACCTACGAGCAGTACTTC.

The table lists this clonotype with many counts. The chain joins TRBV28 to TRBJ2-5; a weak D match, TRBD2 (5 bases). The CDR3 consists of 14 residues. CDR1 and CDR2 from the germline V gene are MDHEN and SYDVKM. V lost 6 bases and J 3 bases, leaving 14 bases between the germline ends. The CDR3 DNA follows: TGTGCCAGCAGCCGCGGACTTACCAAAGAGACCCAGTACTTC. Its protein is CASSRGLTKETQYF.

This clonotype was seen repeatedly, ten times or more. The rearrangement joins TRBV28 to TRBJ2-7; D is uncertain. Trimming took off 6 bases at V and 0 bases at J, with 15 bases between the two ends. Germline assignment: CDR1 MDHEN and CDR2 SYDVKM. This CDR3 is built from 15 residues. This CDR3 reads CASRETTVSSYEQYF. Written as DNA, the CDR3 is TGTGCCAGCAGAGAGACAACAGTCAGCTCCTACGAGCAGTACTTC.

Ten or more counts support this clonotype. This chain joins TRBV6-2 or TRBV6-3 and TRBJ2-4; D uncertain. The germline V gene has CDR1 MNHEY and CDR2 SVGEGT. CDR3 length: 17 residues. V lost 0 bases, J lost 0 bases, and 12 bases lay in between. CDR3 sequence: CASSYSIQRLAKNIQYF. The CDR3 DNA follows: TGTGCCAGCAGTTACTCGATACAGAGATTAGCCAAAAACATTCAGTACTTC.

This clonotype occurred a few times. In DNA, the CDR3 is TGCGCCAGCAGCCGGCAAGGGGACCAAGAGACCCAGTACTTC. Translating gives CASSRQGDQETQYF. V and J are TRBV4-1 and TRBJ2-5, with D possibly being TRBD1 (5 bases). The CDR3 consists of 14 residues. V gave up 4 bases and J gave up 0 bases, with 9 bases separating them. Germline CDR1 reads MGHRA; CDR2 reads YSYEKL.

The J gene is TRBJ1-2, the V gene TRBV19; tentatively, D is TRBD1 (5 bases). V lost 1 base and J 6 bases, leaving 15 bases between the germline ends. The CDR3 contains 15 residues. Germline-derived CDR1 and CDR2 are LNHDA and SQIVND (reference sequence). CDR3: CASSIGGTARHGYTF. CDR3 bases: TGTGCCAGTAGTATAGGTGGGACGGCTCGCCATGGCTACACCTTC.

Many counts were recorded for this clonotype. The chain combines TRBV7-2 with TRBJ2-7, with D perhaps assigned TRBD1 or TRBD2 (5 bases each). Germline CDR1 reads SGHTA; CDR2 reads FQGNSA. Trimming left V 7 bases short and J 2 bases short, with 15 bases between. The CDR3 extends over 14 amino acids. This CDR3 is CASNGDQTPYEQYF. CDR3 DNA sequence: TGTGCCAGCAATGGGGACCAGACCCCCTACGAGCAGTACTTC. The full variable domain, rest sourced from reference TRBV7-2 and TRBJ2-7, is GAGVSQSPSNKVTEKGKDVELRCDPISGHTALYWYRQSLGQGLEFLIYFQGNSAPDKSGLPSDRFSAERTGGSVSTLTIQRTQQEDSAVYLCASNGDQTPYEQYFGPGTRLTVT.

The chain combines TRBV7-3 with TRBJ1-1; perhaps TRBD1 as D (5 bases). Trimming shortened V by 3 bases and J by 2 bases, and 13 bases separated the two germline ends. Germline lookup yields CDR1 SGHTA and CDR2 FQGTGA. This CDR3 is built from 15 residues. In DNA, the CDR3 is TGTGCCAGCAGCTTGGCCGGGACCGATAACACTGAAGCTTTCTTT. This codes for CASSLAGTDNTEAFF.

This clonotype has only a few counts. Being one base from a much bigger clone, this may be a read error. The chain employs TRBV3-1 and TRBJ1-1; D gene uncertain. V was clipped by 3 bases and J by 4 bases, with 12 bases between them. Germline V gene sequence: CDR1 LGHDT, CDR2 YNNKEL (reference sequence). The CDR3 has 14 residues. The CDR3 loop is CASSHPQGSTEAFF. The CDR3 DNA follows: TGTGCCAGCAGCCATCCCCAAGGGAGCACTGAAGCTTTCTTT. The full variable domain, in which reference TRBV3-1 and TRBJ1-1 provide the parts outside the CDR3, is DTAVSQTPKYLVTQMGNDKSIKCEQNLGHDTMYWYKQDSKKFLKIMFSYNNKELIINETVPNRFSPKSPDKAHLNLHINSLELGDSAVYFCASSHPQGSTEAFFGQGTRLTVV.

This clonotype was observed many times. The rearrangement links TRBV28 to TRBJ1-1; no firm D call. Trimming removed 7 bases at V and 2 bases at J, with 11 bases between. Per germline, CDR1 MDHEN and CDR2 SYDVKM. This CDR3 region has 13 residues. The CDR3 region has the DNA TGTGCCAGCAAGTATGGCAGCAACACTGAAGCTTTCTTT. It codes for CASKYGSNTEAFF. Supplemented by reference TRBV28 and TRBJ1-1, the full variable domain reads DVKVTQSSRYLVKRTGEKVFLECVQDMDHENMFWYRQDPGLGLRLIYFSYDVKMKEKGDIPEGYSVSREKKERFSLILESASTNQTSMYLCASKYGSNTEAFFGQGTRLTVV.

This clonotype was detected ten times or more. The chain joins TRBV6-2 or TRBV6-3 to TRBJ1-5; 7 positions agree with TRBD1. Germline CDR1 reads MNHEY; CDR2 reads SVGEGT. The CDR3 contains 14 residues. With V trimmed by 5 bases and J by 3 bases, 4 bases remained unmatched. In DNA, the CDR3 is TGTGCCAGCAGTCAGGACAGGAACAATCAGCCCCAGCATTTT. It is translated as CASSQDRNNQPQHF.

In this sample, this clonotype turned up many times. V usage is TRBV12-3 or TRBV12-4 and J usage is TRBJ2-6; unclear D gene. The V and J ends lost 4 bases and 0 bases respectively, with 4 bases between them. This CDR3 has 14 amino acids. CDR3 DNA: TGTGCCAGCAGTTACAGCTCTGGGGCCAACGTCCTGACTTTC. Amino acid sequence: CASSYSSGANVLTF.

The sample holds a few counts of this clonotype. This chain joins TRBV30 and TRBJ2-7; possibly TRBD2 for D (5 bases). Germline V gene lookup returns CDR1 GTSNPN and CDR2 SVGIG (reference sequence). There are 14 residues in the CDR3. Trimming stripped 2 bases from V and 0 bases from J, with 11 bases between. The CDR3 DNA follows: TGTGCCTGGAGTAGAGGGCAGGCCTCCTACGAGCAGTACTTC. It translates to CAWSRGQASYEQYF.

The chain is built from TRBV18 and TRBJ1-1; D perhaps matches TRBD1 (5 bases). The length of the CDR3 is 14 residues. The germline gives CDR1 KGHSH, CDR2 LQKENI. V lost 6 bases to trimming and J lost 5 bases, with 16 bases between them. CDR3 sequence reads: CASSAGTGETEAFF. The CDR3 DNA reads TGTGCCAGCTCTGCCGGGACCGGCGAGACTGAAGCTTTCTTT.

This clonotype was recorded many times. The chain has TRBV6-5 and TRBJ1-1, with TRBD1 matching over 8 bases. CDR3 length: 14 residues. V lost 8 bases to trimming and J lost 0 bases; unmatched junction nucleotides: 5. The germline gives CDR1 MNHEY, CDR2 SVGAGI. The CDR3 loop reads CASGTGGLNTEAFF. CDR3 DNA: TGTGCCAGCGGGACAGGCGGGTTGAACACTGAAGCTTTCTTT.

In its sample, this clonotype was seen many times. This rearrangement joins TRBV13 to TRBJ1-1; TRBD1 aligns across 7 bases. Germline V lookup: CDR1 PRHDT, CDR2 FYEKMQ (reference sequence). The CDR3 has 16 residues. Germline trimming cut 4 bases from V and 3 bases from J; bases unmatched to any gene: 11. The CDR3 here is CASSSTNRGGDTEAFF. DNA for the CDR3: TGTGCCAGCAGCTCGACTAACAGGGGAGGGGACACTGAAGCTTTCTTT.

This clonotype was detected many times. The V call is TRBV2, the J call TRBJ2-2; 7 bases are a match to TRBD2. The trim removed 4 bases at V and 0 bases at J, leaving 5 bases unmatched. Germline lookup yields CDR1 SNHLY and CDR2 FYNNEI. The CDR3 has 16 residues. The CDR3 DNA is TGTGCCAGCAGTGCTCAGGGACTACCGAACACCGGGGAGCTGTTTTTT. It codes for CASSAQGLPNTGELFF.